This T cell receptor beta chain was sequenced during a study of CD8 T cells in ankylosing spondylitis (dated by TCRdb to the late 2010s). Looking at the study overall: To find TCR variants linked to disease, the study profiled T cell receptor beta repertoires in ankylosing spondylitis patients and healthy donors. The full study cohort was made up of 25 ankylosing spondylitis patients and fewer than 120 healthy donors. Samples of peripheral blood were taken, and for ankylosing spondylitis patients, synovial fluid was collected as well.

Study-wide findings and limitations: The disease-linked clones showed a CD8+ phenotype and occurred at relatively low frequencies in peripheral blood. The disease-linked clones were reported to be significantly enriched in matched synovial fluid samples from ankylosing spondylitis patients. Blood from ankylosing spondylitis patients appeared to be characterized by a TCR beta motif made up of eight highly homologous amino acid variants. Some TCR beta motif variants had previously been reported in synovial fluid and blood of reactive arthritis patients, which suggested common disease-initiation mechanisms.

Sequences MDHEN (CDR1) and SYDVKM (CDR2) are obtained from the germline V gene. The CDR3 spans 13 residues, from the cysteine through the phenylalanine. The retained sequence is limited to the CDR3, 39 bases, with the frame set at the first base. Trimmed from V: 8 bases; trimmed from J: 8 bases; junction bases lacking a gene match: 4. In this sample, this clonotype turned up a few times. The antigen it recognizes is unknown. No base-level quality is on record; no much larger clone is a single base apart. Sequencing instrument: Illumina HiSeq 2500. Quantitative 5'-RACE with molecular barcodes was used to prepare TCR beta libraries. The authors' pipeline ran thus. Disease-linked TCR variants were identified with a new computational method built on a probabilistic model of VDJ rearrangement. TCRdb handled the public reads itself, with Q25 trimming in fastp and clone calling in MiXCR, and kept productive beta chains. CDR3 protein sequences are deduplicated, and each keeps its most common genes and DNA. TCRdb, rather than the study authors, made the V and J calls. The sample table contains about 260,000 distinct CDR3 sequences; only one count was recorded for over 15% of them. Clones ranked in the top ten supply 7.8% of the sample.

This receptor was obtained from a male donor with ankylosing spondylitis or in good health (not recorded which). The rearranged segments are TRBV28 and TRBJ2-1, and TRBD2 aligns with 12 junction nucleotides. Material for sequencing was blood, either unsorted or a sorted T cell fraction (not recorded which). The nucleotides read TGTGCCAGCCTAGCGGGGGGGCCCCATGAGCAGTTCTTC. It translates as CASLAGGPHEQFF.